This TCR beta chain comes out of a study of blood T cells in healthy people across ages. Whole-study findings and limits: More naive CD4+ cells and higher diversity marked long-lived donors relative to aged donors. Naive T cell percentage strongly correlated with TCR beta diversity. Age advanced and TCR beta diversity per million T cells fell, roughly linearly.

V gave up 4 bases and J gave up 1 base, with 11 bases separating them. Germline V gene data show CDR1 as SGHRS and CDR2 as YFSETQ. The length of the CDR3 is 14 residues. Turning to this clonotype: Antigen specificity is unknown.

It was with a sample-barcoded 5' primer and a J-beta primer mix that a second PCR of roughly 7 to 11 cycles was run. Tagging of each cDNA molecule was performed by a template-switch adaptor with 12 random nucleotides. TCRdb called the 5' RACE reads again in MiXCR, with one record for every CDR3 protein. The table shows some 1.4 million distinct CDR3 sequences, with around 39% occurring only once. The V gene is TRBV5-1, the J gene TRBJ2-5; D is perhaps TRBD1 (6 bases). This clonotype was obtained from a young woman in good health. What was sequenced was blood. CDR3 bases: TGCGCCAGCAGCGTGGGACAACTCCAAGAGACCCAGTACTTC. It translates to CASSVGQLQETQYF.